One TCR beta chain is described in this entry. This sample is part of a study of a mutant IDH1 vaccine in newly diagnosed glioma. Germline assignment: CDR1 SGHTA and CDR2 FQGNSA. The CDR3 contains 16 residues. V was pared by 5 bases and J by 5 bases, with 7 bases of the junction left unmatched. This table comes from immunoSEQ multiplex PCR, and its TCRdb copy is limited to in-frame clones, with some not included. The sample contains 80,000 to 100,000 clones, approximately 80% of which appear only once. Time point specified: baseline, week 1 (first vaccination visit). The treatment was: pre-vaccination baseline after standard-of-care therapy.

This rearrangement joins TRBV7-2 to TRBJ2-2; TRBD1 aligns across 11 bases. Sequences were derived from PBMCs, sampled from a glioma patient treated with radiotherapy, temozolomide or both. The receptor was derived from a man aged 35 to 55 with glioma. Some clones in this sample may be carry-over from other donors' samples. The CDR3 loop is CASSRTGGGRTGELFF. CDR3 in DNA: TGTGCCAGCAGCCGGACAGGGGGCGGTAGGACCGGGGAGCTGTTTTTT.